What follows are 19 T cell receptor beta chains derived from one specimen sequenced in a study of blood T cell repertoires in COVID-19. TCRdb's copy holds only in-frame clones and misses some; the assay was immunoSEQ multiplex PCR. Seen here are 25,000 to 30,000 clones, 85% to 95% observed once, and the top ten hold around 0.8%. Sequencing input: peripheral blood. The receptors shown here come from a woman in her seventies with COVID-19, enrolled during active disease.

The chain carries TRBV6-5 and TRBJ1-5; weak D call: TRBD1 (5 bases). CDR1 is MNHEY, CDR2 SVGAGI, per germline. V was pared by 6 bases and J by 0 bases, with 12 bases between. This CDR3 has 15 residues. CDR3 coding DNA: TGTGCCAGCAGCTCTGACAGATATAGCAATCAGCCCCAGCATTTT. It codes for CASSSDRYSNQPQHF.

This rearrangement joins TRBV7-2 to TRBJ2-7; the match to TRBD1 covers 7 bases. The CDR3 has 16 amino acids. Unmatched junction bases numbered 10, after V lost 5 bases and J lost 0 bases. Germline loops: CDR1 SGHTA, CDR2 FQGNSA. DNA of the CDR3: TGTGCCAGCAGCCGCGCCCCCGGGACAGACTCCTACGAGCAGTACTTC. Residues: CASSRAPGTDSYEQYF. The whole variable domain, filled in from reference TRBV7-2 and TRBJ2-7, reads GAGVSQSPSNKVTEKGKDVELRCDPISGHTALYWYRQSLGQGLEFLIYFQGNSAPDKSGLPSDRFSAERTGGSVSTLTIQRTQQEDSAVYLCASSRAPGTDSYEQYFGPGTRLTVT.

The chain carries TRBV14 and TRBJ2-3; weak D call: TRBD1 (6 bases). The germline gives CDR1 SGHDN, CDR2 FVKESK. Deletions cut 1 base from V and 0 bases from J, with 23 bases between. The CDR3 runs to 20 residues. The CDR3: CASSQATWGLAATSTDTQYF. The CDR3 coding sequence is TGTGCCAGCAGCCAAGCGACGTGGGGGCTAGCAGCCACTAGCACAGATACGCAGTATTTT.

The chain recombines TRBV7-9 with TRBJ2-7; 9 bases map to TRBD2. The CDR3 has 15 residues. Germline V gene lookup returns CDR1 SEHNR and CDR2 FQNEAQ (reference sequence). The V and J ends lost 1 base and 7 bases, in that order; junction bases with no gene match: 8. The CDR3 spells CASSLGVAGVGEQYF. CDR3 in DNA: TGTGCCAGCAGCTTAGGGGTAGCGGGAGTCGGGGAGCAGTACTTC.

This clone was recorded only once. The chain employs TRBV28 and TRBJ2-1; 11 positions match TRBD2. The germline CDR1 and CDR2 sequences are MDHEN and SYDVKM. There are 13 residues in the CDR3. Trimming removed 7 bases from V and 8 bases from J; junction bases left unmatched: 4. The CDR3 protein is CASNLAGGDEQFF. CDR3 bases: TGTGCCAGCAACTTAGCGGGAGGGGATGAGCAGTTCTTC.

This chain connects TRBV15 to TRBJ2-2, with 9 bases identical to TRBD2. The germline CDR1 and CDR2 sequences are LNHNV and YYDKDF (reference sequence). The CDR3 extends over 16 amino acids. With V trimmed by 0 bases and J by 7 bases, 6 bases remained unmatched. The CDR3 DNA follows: TGTGCCACCAGCAGAGATGGTTTAGCGGGAGTCGGGGAGCTGTTTTTT. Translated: CATSRDGLAGVGELFF.

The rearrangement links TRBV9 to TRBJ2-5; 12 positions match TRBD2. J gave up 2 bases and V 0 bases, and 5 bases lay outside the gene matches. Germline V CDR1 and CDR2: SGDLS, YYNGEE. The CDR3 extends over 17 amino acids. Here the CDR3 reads CASSVAGTSGRQETQYF. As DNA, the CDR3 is TGTGCCAGCAGCGTAGCCGGGACTAGCGGGCGACAAGAGACCCAGTACTTC.

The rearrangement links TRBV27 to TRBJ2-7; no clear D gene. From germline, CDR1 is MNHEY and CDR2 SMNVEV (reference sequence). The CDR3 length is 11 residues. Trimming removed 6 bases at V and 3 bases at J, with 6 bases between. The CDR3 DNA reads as TGTGCCAGCAGGCGGAGCTACGAGCAGTACTTC. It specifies CASRRSYEQYF.

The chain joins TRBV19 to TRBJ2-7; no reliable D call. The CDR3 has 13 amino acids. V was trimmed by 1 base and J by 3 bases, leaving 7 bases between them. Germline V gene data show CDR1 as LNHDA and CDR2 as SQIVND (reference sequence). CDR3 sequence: CASSIVPGYEQYF. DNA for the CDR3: TGTGCCAGTAGTATAGTTCCGGGCTACGAGCAGTACTTC.

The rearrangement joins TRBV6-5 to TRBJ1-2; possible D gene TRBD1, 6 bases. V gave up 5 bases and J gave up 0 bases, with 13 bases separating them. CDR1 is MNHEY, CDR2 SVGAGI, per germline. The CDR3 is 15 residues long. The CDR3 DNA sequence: TGTGCCAGCAGTAGCGGACAGCGATCTAACTATGGCTACACCTTC. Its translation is CASSSGQRSNYGYTF.

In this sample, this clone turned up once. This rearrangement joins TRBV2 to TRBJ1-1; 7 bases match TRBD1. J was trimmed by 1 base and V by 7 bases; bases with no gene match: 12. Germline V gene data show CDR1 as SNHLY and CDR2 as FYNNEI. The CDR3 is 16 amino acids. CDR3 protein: CASKRSPGTANTEAFF. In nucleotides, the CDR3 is TGTGCCAGCAAAAGGTCTCCCGGGACAGCGAACACTGAAGCTTTCTTT.

CDR3 amino acids: CASSSRQGGQPQHF. In nucleotides, the CDR3 is TGTGCCAGCAGTTCAAGACAGGGAGGACAGCCCCAGCATTTT. The rearrangement uses TRBV28 and TRBJ1-5, with 7 positions matching TRBD1. This CDR3 comprises 14 residues. After removal of 4 bases from V and 7 bases from J, the junction contained 7 bases not matched to a gene. The germline V gene has CDR1 MDHEN and CDR2 SYDVKM. Looking up the rest from reference TRBV28 and TRBJ1-5 gives the full variable domain: DVKVTQSSRYLVKRTGEKVFLECVQDMDHENMFWYRQDPGLGLRLIYFSYDVKMKEKGDIPEGYSVSREKKERFSLILESASTNQTSMYLCASSSRQGGQPQHFGDGTRLSIL.

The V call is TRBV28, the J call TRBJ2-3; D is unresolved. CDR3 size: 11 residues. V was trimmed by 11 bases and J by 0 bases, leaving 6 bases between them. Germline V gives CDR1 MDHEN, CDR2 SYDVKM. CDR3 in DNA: TGTGCCTCCCGGAGCACAGATACGCAGTATTTT. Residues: CASRSTDTQYF.

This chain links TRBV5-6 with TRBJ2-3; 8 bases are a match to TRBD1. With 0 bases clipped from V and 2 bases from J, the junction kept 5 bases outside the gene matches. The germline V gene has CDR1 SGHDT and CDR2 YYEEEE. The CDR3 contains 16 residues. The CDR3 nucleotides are TGTGCCAGCAGCTTGGGGGCAGGGGGCCCCACAGATACGCAGTATTTT. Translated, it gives CASSLGAGGPTDTQYF.

DNA for the CDR3: TGTGCCAGCAGCTTACCCGGCGGCCAATTTCGGGACACTCAAGAGACCCAGTACTTC. Protein sequence: CASSLPGGQFRDTQETQYF. The V gene is TRBV7-8, the J gene TRBJ2-5, with a tentative D call TRBD1 (6 bases). Germline assignment: CDR1 SGHVS and CDR2 FQNEAQ. This CDR3 has 19 amino acids. V dropped 2 bases and J dropped 2 bases, with 24 bases sitting between them.

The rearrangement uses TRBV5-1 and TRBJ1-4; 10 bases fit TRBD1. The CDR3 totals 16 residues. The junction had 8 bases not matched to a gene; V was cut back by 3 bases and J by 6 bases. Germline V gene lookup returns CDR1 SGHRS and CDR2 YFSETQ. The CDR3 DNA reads TGCGCCAGCAGCTATGGAGACAGGGGGCAGGATGAAAAACTGTTTTTT. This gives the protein CASSYGDRGQDEKLFF. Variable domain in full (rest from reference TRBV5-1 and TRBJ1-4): KAGVTQTPRYLIKTRGQQVTLSCSPISGHRSVSWYQQTPGQGLQFLFEYFSETQRNKGNFPGRFSGRQFSNSRSEMNVSTLELGDSALYLCASSYGDRGQDEKLFFGSGTQLSVL.

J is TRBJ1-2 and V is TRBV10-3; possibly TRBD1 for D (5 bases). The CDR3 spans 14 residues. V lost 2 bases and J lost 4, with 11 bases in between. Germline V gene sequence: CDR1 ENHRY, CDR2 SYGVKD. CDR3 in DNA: TGTGCCATCAGTGAGGCGGGACTCACCTATGGCTACACCTTC. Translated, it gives CAISEAGLTYGYTF.

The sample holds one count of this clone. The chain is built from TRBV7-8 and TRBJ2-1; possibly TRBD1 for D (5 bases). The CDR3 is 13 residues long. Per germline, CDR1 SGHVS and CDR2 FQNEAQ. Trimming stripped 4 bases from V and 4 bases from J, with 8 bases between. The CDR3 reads CASSYRQYNEQFF. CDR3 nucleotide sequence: TGTGCCAGCAGCTATCGACAGTACAATGAGCAGTTCTTC.

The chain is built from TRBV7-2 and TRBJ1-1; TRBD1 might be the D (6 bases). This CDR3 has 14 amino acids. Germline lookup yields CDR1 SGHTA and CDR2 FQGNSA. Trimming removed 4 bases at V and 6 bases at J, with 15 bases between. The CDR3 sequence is CASSWTALGSEAFF. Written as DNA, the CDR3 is TGTGCCAGCAGCTGGACAGCCCTTGGATCTGAAGCTTTCTTT.